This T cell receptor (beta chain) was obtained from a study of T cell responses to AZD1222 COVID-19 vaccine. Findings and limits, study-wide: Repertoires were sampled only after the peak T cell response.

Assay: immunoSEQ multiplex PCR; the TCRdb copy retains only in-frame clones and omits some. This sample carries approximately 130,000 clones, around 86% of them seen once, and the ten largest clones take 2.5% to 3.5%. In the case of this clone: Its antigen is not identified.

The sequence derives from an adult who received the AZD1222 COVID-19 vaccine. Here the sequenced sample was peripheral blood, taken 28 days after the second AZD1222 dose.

In nucleotides, the CDR3 is TGTGCCAGTAGTCTCGGGACAGAATATGGCTACACCTTC. Protein sequence: CASSLGTEYGYTF. This chain joins TRBV19 and TRBJ1-2; 7 positions agree with TRBD1. This CDR3 contains 13 residues. Germline CDR1 and CDR2: LNHDA and SQIVND (reference sequence). The trim removed 5 bases at V and 5 bases at J, leaving 5 bases unmatched.